This T cell receptor beta chain derives from a study of T cells in Graves' hyperthyroidism and ophthalmopathy. As for the study in general: It was at initial diagnosis, before any treatment, that peripheral blood was collected.

Template material for amplifying TCR beta CDR3 regions consisted of RNA transcripts. HTBI primers were used for first-round RT-PCR of the TCR CDR3. In TCRdb, the multiplex PCR reads were re-called with MiXCR into one record per CDR3 protein. The sample carries under 350,000 distinct CDR3 sequences, over 15% recorded once. The germline CDR1 and CDR2 sequences are DFQATT and SNEGSKA (reference sequence). The CDR3 totals 14 residues. V was cut by 1 base and J by 5 bases, with 14 bases left in between. As to this clonotype: No antigen is known for it.

Overall study results and limits: Progression to ophthalmopathy was predicted a median of approximately 6.4 months early. The authors' 13 V-J model separated ophthalmopathy from stable hyperthyroidism.

Clinical symptoms, serum thyroxine, TRAb, thyroid ultrasound and orbital computed tomography established diagnosis. This receptor was obtained from a woman aged 55-75 years with Graves' ophthalmopathy. The sample consisted of blood. The gene calls are TRBV20-1 and TRBJ1-2; D remains ambiguous. For the CDR3, the DNA is TGCAGTGCTAGAGTCTTGGCCCGGGAGTATGGCTACACCTTC. Translating it yields CSARVLAREYGYTF.